This entry features one TCR beta chain sequence. In the original processing: Amplification of reference gene primers was used by the study to estimate nucleated cell counts. Repertoires were generated with immunoSEQ multiplex PCR, while TCRdb's copy carries only in-frame clones and drops some. That table is the source of V, J and clone size, and D and trimming were worked out from the DNA. The table records about 220,000 clones, around 75% of them present only once. The sample belongs to a study of blood T cell repertoires in COVID-19. The wider study: Donors in the United States, Italy and Spain gave samples during acute or convalescent COVID-19. Nucleic acid was either cDNA or gDNA, and it came from T cells, B-cell-depleted T cells, or PBMCs.

The CDR3 runs 16 residues. Trimming took 4 bases from V and 0 from J, leaving 16 bases between them. Per germline, CDR1 SGDLS and CDR2 YYNGEE. The sample comprised peripheral blood. This chain joins TRBV9 and TRBJ1-1; D ambiguous. The receptor was isolated from a human donor in a cohort sampled during active COVID-19. The DNA for the CDR3 is TGTGCCAGCAGCTCGAGGAGCGGCAGCATGAACACTGAAGCTTTCTTT. This gives the protein CASSSRSGSMNTEAFF.